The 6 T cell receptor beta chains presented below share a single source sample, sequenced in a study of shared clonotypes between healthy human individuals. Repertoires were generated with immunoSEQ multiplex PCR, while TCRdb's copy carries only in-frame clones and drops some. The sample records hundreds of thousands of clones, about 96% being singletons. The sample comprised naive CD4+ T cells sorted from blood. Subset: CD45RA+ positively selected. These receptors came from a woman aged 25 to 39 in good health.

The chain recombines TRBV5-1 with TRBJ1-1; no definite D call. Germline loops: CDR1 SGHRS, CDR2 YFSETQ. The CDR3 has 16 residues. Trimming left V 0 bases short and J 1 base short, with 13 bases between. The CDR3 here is CASSLGGGGKNTEAFF. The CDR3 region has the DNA TGCGCCAGCAGCTTGGGGGGTGGCGGGAAGAACACTGAAGCTTTCTTT.

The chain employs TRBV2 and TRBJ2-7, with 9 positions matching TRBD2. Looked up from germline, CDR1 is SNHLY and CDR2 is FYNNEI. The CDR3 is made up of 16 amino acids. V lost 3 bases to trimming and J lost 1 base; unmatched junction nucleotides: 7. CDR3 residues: CASSDSFAGGSYEQYF. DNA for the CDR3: TGTGCCAGCAGTGATTCCTTTGCGGGAGGGTCCTACGAGCAGTACTTC.

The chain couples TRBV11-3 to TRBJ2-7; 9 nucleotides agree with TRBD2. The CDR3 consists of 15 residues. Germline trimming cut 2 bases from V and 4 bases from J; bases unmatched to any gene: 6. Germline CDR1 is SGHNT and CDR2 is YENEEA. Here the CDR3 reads CASSLSGSGSYEQYF. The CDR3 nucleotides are TGTGCCAGCAGCTTAAGCGGTAGCGGGAGTTACGAGCAGTACTTC.

The chain's CDR3 is CASSMGGLSANYNEQFF. The CDR3 DNA reads as TGTGCCAGTAGTATGGGGGGGCTCTCGGCGAATTACAATGAGCAGTTCTTC. The chain employs TRBV19 and TRBJ2-1; perhaps TRBD2 as D (7 bases). Trimming took 3 bases from V and 4 from J, leaving 19 bases between them. The V gene's germline CDR1 is LNHDA and CDR2 SQIVND (reference sequence). This CDR3 is 17 amino acids long.

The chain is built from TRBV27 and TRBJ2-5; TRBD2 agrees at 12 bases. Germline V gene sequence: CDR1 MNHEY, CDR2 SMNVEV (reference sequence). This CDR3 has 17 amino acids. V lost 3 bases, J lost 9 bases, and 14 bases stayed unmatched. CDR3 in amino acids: CASSFLAGGPYSGAQYF. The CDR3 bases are TGTGCCAGCAGTTTCCTAGCGGGAGGGCCTTACAGTGGGGCCCAGTACTTC.

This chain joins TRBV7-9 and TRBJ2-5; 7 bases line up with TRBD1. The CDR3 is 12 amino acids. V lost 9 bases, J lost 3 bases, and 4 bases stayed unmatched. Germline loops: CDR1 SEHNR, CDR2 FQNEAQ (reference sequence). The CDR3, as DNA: TGTGCCAGGATCGGGACAGAAGAGACCCAGTACTTC. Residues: CARIGTEETQYF.